This TCR beta chain stems from a study of graft-versus-host responses after intestinal transplantation. Libraries were prepared by immunoSEQ multiplex PCR; TCRdb keeps only in-frame clonotypes and omits some of them. This sample has 13,000 or so clones, with roughly two fifths found just once. Following the reaction, CD3+CD4+ and CD3+CD8+ responders that were proliferating and CFSE-low underwent sorting. This clone appeared a few times. The germline V gene has CDR1 SGHAT and CDR2 FQNNGV. V lost 5 bases, J lost 0 bases, and 7 bases stayed unmatched. CDR3 size: 16 residues. This TCR derives from a human patient who received an intestinal transplant. The V call is TRBV11-2, the J call TRBJ2-1, with TRBD1 matching 7 bases. Sequencing used alloreactive CD4+ T cells from a mixed lymphocyte reaction culture, obtained before intestinal transplant. Documented subset: CFSE-low proliferating T cells sorted from roughly six-day pre-transplant mixed lymphocyte reaction (GvH or HvG direction). Written as DNA, the CDR3 is TGTGCCAGCAGCCTGGGGTCAGGGGGCTCCTACAATGAGCAGTTCTTC. This gives the protein CASSLGSGGSYNEQFF.